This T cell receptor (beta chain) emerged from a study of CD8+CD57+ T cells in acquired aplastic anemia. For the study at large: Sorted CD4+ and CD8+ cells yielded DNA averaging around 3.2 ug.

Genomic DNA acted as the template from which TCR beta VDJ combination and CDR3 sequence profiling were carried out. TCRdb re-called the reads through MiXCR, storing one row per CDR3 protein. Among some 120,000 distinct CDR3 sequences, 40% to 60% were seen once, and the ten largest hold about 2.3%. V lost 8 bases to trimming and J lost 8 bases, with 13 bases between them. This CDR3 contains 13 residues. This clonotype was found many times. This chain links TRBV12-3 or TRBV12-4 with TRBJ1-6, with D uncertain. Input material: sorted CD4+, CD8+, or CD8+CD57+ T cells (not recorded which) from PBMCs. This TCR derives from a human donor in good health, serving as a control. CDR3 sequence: CASHFTSDSPLHF. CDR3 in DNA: TGTGCCAGCCATTTTACAAGTGATTCACCCCTCCACTTT.